A single sample is the source of the 18 T cell receptor beta chains below, sequenced in a study of beta chain features in type 1 diabetes. Reverse transcription of all isolated RNA meant that expressed TCRB transcripts were sequenced. TCRdb keeps only in-frame clones here, not all; method: immunoSEQ multiplex PCR. Of about 240,000 clones listed, 27% were seen once; the top ten hold 3% to 4%. The sample comprised central memory CD4+ T cells from blood. These TCRs come from a man aged 30 to 39 in good health.

V usage is TRBV5-1 and J usage is TRBJ2-7, with 7 bases aligning to TRBD1. V shed 1 base and J 12 bases; nucleotides not matched to a gene: 22. The V gene's germline CDR1 is SGHRS and CDR2 YFSETQ. This CDR3 contains 17 residues. Written as DNA, the CDR3 is TGCGCCAGCAGCTTGACCGGCGGACAGGCCGCGAGCAGTATAGGGTACTTC. Encoded protein: CASSLTGGQAASSIGYF.

As to this clone: Other DNA variants within this sample encode the same CDR3. The chain combines TRBV7-2 with TRBJ1-1; weak D call: TRBD1 (6 bases). In germline, CDR1 is SGHTA, CDR2 FQGNSA. V was clipped by 2 bases and J by 1 base, with 8 bases between them. This CDR3 spans 14 amino acids. The CDR3: CASSLTGPNTEAFF. The DNA of the CDR3 is TGTGCCAGCAGCTTAACAGGGCCGAACACTGAAGCTTTCTTT.

The chain links TRBV7-2 to TRBJ2-3; D call uncertain. The CDR3 consists of 14 residues. Per the germline V gene, CDR1 is SGHTA and CDR2 is FQGNSA. With 3 bases removed from V and 4 bases from J, the gap between germline ends came to 11 bases. CDR3 in DNA: TGTGCCAGCAGCTTTGGTCAGGACGCAGATACGCAGTATTTT. Protein sequence: CASSFGQDADTQYF.

For the CDR3, the DNA is TGTGCCAGCAGGACAGGGGAAGGCGCTGAAGCTTTCTTT. Translating gives CASRTGEGAEAFF. This chain connects TRBV2 to TRBJ1-1, with 8 bases identical to TRBD1. CDR3 length equals 13 residues. The V segment lost 6 bases and the J segment 6 bases; nucleotides outside the gene matches: 6. The germline V gene encodes CDR1 SNHLY and CDR2 FYNNEI.

The V call is TRBV7-9, the J call TRBJ2-2; possibly TRBD2 for D (6 bases). The CDR3 totals 14 residues. Trimming took 11 bases from V and 7 from J, leaving 20 bases between them. From germline, CDR1 is SEHNR and CDR2 FQNEAQ (reference sequence). CDR3 amino acids: CAGTIGGPIGELFF. The CDR3 bases are TGTGCCGGAACGATCGGAGGGCCTATCGGGGAGCTGTTTTTT.

CDR3 DNA sequence: TGTGCCAGCAGTCAGGACGGTCTCAATCAGCCCCAGCATTTT. Amino acids: CASSQDGLNQPQHF. V is TRBV2 and J is TRBJ1-5; no clear D. The CDR3 is 14 amino acids. Between the trimmed V and J ends, which lost 5 bases and 3 bases, there was a span of 11 bases. Germline CDR1 reads SNHLY; CDR2 reads FYNNEI.

This chain connects TRBV11-2 to TRBJ1-4; unclear D gene. The germline V gene encodes CDR1 SGHAT and CDR2 FQNNGV. The CDR3 has 15 amino acids. Trimming shortened V by 2 bases and J by 4 bases, and 11 bases separated the two germline ends. This chain's CDR3 is CASSLTDGLNEKLFF. The CDR3 coding sequence is TGTGCCAGCAGCTTAACTGACGGACTTAATGAAAAACTGTTTTTT. The full variable domain, completed using reference TRBV11-2 and TRBJ1-4, is EAGVAQSPRYKIIEKRQSVAFWCNPISGHATLYWYQQILGQGPKLLIQFQNNGVVDDSQLPKDRFSAERLKGVDSTLKIQPAKLEDSAVYLCASSLTDGLNEKLFFGSGTQLSVL.

V gene TRBV5-1 combines with J gene TRBJ1-2, with D perhaps matching TRBD1 (5 bases). The CDR3 has 15 amino acids. The V gene lost 3 bases and the J gene lost 4 bases, with 16 bases spanning the gap. CDR1 SGHRS and CDR2 YFSETQ come from the germline V gene. The CDR3 bases are TGCGCCAGCAGCTCGGGACGCCCTGGGAGCTATGGCTACACCTTC. This sequence encodes CASSSGRPGSYGYTF.

The chain uses TRBV5-1 and TRBJ2-5; 10 bases map to TRBD1. CDR3 length equals 16 residues. Trimming at V came to 3 bases and at J to 4 bases, leaving 9 bases not matched to a gene. Per the germline V gene, CDR1 is SGHRS and CDR2 is YFSETQ. The CDR3 is CASSSGGTGVPETQYF. In DNA form, the CDR3 reads TGCGCCAGCAGCTCAGGAGGGACAGGGGTTCCAGAGACCCAGTACTTC.

The V gene is TRBV5-4, the J gene TRBJ1-1; maybe TRBD1 (5 bases). Per germline, CDR1 SGHNT and CDR2 YYREEE (reference sequence). The germline V and J ends were trimmed by 0 bases and 11 bases, with 17 bases remaining between them. This CDR3 spans 14 amino acids. The CDR3 protein is CASSLDLAGRGAFF. In nucleotides, the CDR3 is TGTGCCAGCAGCTTGGACCTTGCAGGGCGCGGCGCTTTCTTT.

This clone was seen a handful of times. The chain combines TRBV7-2 with TRBJ2-3, with D perhaps matching TRBD1 or TRBD2 (6 bases each). Germline-derived CDR1 and CDR2 are SGHTA and FQGNSA. Trimming pared 3 bases from V and 1 base from J, leaving 14 bases between. The CDR3 runs 16 residues. The DNA for the CDR3 is TGTGCCAGCAGCTTCTCTATGGGGGGCCGCACAGATACGCAGTATTTT. Residues: CASSFSMGGRTDTQYF.

In its sample, this clone was seen a few times. V gene TRBV4-1 combines with J gene TRBJ2-1; D is possibly TRBD1 or TRBD2 (5 bases each). This CDR3 region has 18 residues. V lost 1 base and J lost 1, with 17 bases in between. Germline CDR1 and CDR2: MGHRA and YSYEKL. The CDR3 sequence: CASSQAHPRGRSYNEQFF. The CDR3 DNA reads TGCGCCAGCAGCCAAGCCCACCCACGGGGACGGTCCTACAATGAGCAGTTCTTC.

This clone was detected only a few times. The CDR3 sequence: CASSRSGDAGGSNEQFF. The CDR3 coding sequence is TGTGCCAGCAGCCGCTCAGGGGACGCGGGAGGGTCAAATGAGCAGTTCTTC. The chain uses TRBV7-9 and TRBJ2-1; 9 bases match TRBD2. The CDR3 length is 17 residues. The V gene's germline CDR1 is SEHNR and CDR2 FQNEAQ (reference sequence). The ends lost 5 bases at V and 7 bases at J; junction bases unmatched: 15.

The chain combines TRBV7-6 with TRBJ2-7; D gene unclear. This CDR3 comprises 13 residues. Trimming took off 2 bases at V and 0 bases at J, with 5 bases between the two ends. The germline CDR1 and CDR2 sequences are SGHVS and FNYEAQ. The DNA of the CDR3 is TGTGCCAGCAGCTTAACCCCCTCCTACGAGCAGTACTTC. Protein product: CASSLTPSYEQYF. Together with reference TRBV7-6 and TRBJ2-7, the CDR3 gives the full variable domain: GAGVSQSPRYKVTKRGQDVALRCDPISGHVSLYWYRQALGQGPEFLTYFNYEAQQDKSGLPNDRFSAERPEGSISTLTIQRTEQRDSAMYRCASSLTPSYEQYFGPGTRLTVT.

This clone was observed a handful of times. The chain uses TRBV29-1 and TRBJ2-2; D unclear. The CDR3 spans 13 residues. CDR1 and CDR2 from the germline V gene are SQVTM and ANQGSEA. Trimming took 7 bases from V and 4 from J, leaving 13 bases between them. The CDR3 DNA follows: TGCAGCGGAGTGGAGTTGGGCACCGGGGAGCTGTTTTTT. It translates to CSGVELGTGELFF.

The chain links TRBV5-1 to TRBJ2-3; D remains unclear. Germline values: CDR1 SGHRS, CDR2 YFSETQ. Trimming took 0 bases from V and 2 from J, leaving 7 bases between them. This CDR3 region has 14 residues. The CDR3 loop reads CASSLGQTTDTQYF. CDR3 coding DNA: TGCGCCAGCAGCTTGGGGCAGACCACAGATACGCAGTATTTT.

This chain joins TRBV2 and TRBJ2-3; D is unresolved. V lost 0 bases to trimming and J lost 1 base, with 5 bases between them. The germline CDR1 and CDR2 sequences are SNHLY and FYNNEI. The CDR3 length is 14 residues. In nucleotides, the CDR3 is TGTGCCAGCAGTGAAGCGCCCGGCACAGATACGCAGTATTTT. Translated, it gives CASSEAPGTDTQYF.

The J gene is TRBJ2-1, the V gene TRBV2, with 7 nucleotides matching TRBD2. The ends lost 2 bases at V and 2 bases at J; junction bases unmatched: 9. Germline CDR1 and CDR2: SNHLY and FYNNEI. The CDR3 extends over 17 amino acids. CDR3 nucleotides: TGTGCCAGCAGTGAATCTACGTCTAGCGGCGCCTACAATGAGCAGTTCTTC. Its protein is CASSESTSSGAYNEQFF.